The 10 T cell receptor beta chains below all came from one sample that was sequenced in a study of blood T cell repertoires in COVID-19. The table came from immunoSEQ multiplex PCR; TCRdb's copy has only in-frame clones and leaves some out. Of some 86,000 clones detected, around 90% appear once; the ten largest clones hold roughly 2.2%. The sequencing input was peripheral blood. The source of these receptors is a human donor with active COVID-19. The donor label of this sample is uncertain.

V and J are TRBV5-4 and TRBJ1-1; D may be TRBD1 (6 bases). The CDR3 consists of 15 residues. V lost 0 bases and J lost 4, with 13 bases in between. Per germline, CDR1 SGHNT and CDR2 YYREEE (reference sequence). Written as DNA, the CDR3 is TGTGCCAGCAGCTTGGCGGGGGGCTCGGGCACTGAAGCTTTCTTT. Translation gives CASSLAGGSGTEAFF.

The chain joins TRBV23-1 to TRBJ2-7, with D possibly TRBD1 on 5 matching bases. TRBV23-1 is marked as an open reading frame, function uncertain. This CDR3 region has 15 residues. Trimming took 2 bases from V and 5 from J, leaving 16 bases between them. Here the CDR3 reads CASSQKNPRENEQYF. DNA for the CDR3: TGCGCCAGCAGTCAAAAAAACCCCAGGGAAAACGAGCAGTACTTC.

The chain combines TRBV3-1 (or the pseudogene TRBV3-2) with TRBJ2-2; D ambiguous. The CDR3 has 14 residues. Trimming left V 2 bases short and J 1 base short, with 5 bases between. Germline V lookup: CDR1 LGHDT, CDR2 YNNKEL (reference sequence). CDR3 in amino acids: CASSQSMNTGELFF. CDR3 coding DNA: TGTGCCAGCAGCCAATCCATGAACACCGGGGAGCTGTTTTTT.

J is TRBJ2-7 and V is TRBV7-3; D possibly corresponds to TRBD2 (5 bases). There are 14 residues in the CDR3. Per the germline V gene, CDR1 is SGHTA and CDR2 is FQGTGA. The ends were cut back, 3 bases at V and 5 bases at J, with 14 bases in the middle. The CDR3 sequence is CASSFTGSVDEQYF. For the CDR3, the DNA is TGTGCCAGCAGCTTCACGGGGTCCGTCGACGAGCAGTACTTC.

This chain links TRBV27 with TRBJ2-7; TRBD2 matches 8 bases. CDR1 is MNHEY and CDR2 is SMNVEV in the germline V gene (reference sequence). The ends lost 4 bases at V and 2 bases at J; junction bases unmatched: 4. The CDR3 is 14 amino acids. DNA for the CDR3: TGTGCCAGCAGTTACACGGGGGGGGCCTACGAGCAGTACTTC. This gives the protein CASSYTGGAYEQYF.

The rearrangement joins TRBV19 to TRBJ2-2; 8 bases line up with TRBD2. The CDR3 extends over 16 amino acids. J lost 6 bases, V lost 4 bases, and 10 bases had no gene match. CDR1 is LNHDA and CDR2 is SQIVND in the germline V gene (reference sequence). The CDR3 loop is CASSTRGGERAGELFF. The CDR3 nucleotides read TGTGCCAGTAGTACCCGGGGGGGAGAGAGGGCCGGGGAGCTGTTTTTT.

J is TRBJ2-7 and V is TRBV9, with D perhaps matching TRBD1 (5 bases). Trimming removed 3 bases at V and 6 bases at J, with 13 bases between. The CDR3 is 13 amino acids. Germline V gene data show CDR1 as SGDLS and CDR2 as YYNGEE. The CDR3: CASSEKGISEQYF. The CDR3 nucleotides are TGTGCCAGCAGCGAGAAGGGGATCAGCGAGCAGTACTTC.

The rearrangement joins TRBV6-5 to TRBJ2-7; 7 positions agree with TRBD1. This CDR3 region has 12 residues. With 6 bases clipped from V and 6 bases from J, the junction kept 5 bases outside the gene matches. CDR1 and CDR2 from the germline V gene are MNHEY and SVGAGI. The CDR3 coding sequence is TGTGCCAGCAGGAGACAGGGAACCGAGCAGTACTTC. Translation: CASRRQGTEQYF.

This CDR3 reads CASSQRDSSTDTQYF. In nucleotides, the CDR3 is TGTGCCAGCAGCCAGAGGGACAGCTCCACAGATACGCAGTATTTT. This chain links TRBV7-9 with TRBJ2-3, with TRBD1 identical over 7 bases. This CDR3 is 15 amino acids long. Germline assignment: CDR1 SEHNR and CDR2 FQNEAQ (reference sequence). Germline trimming cut 5 bases from V and 2 bases from J; bases unmatched to any gene: 7.

The chain has TRBV10-1 and TRBJ2-2; D is ambiguous. The length of the CDR3 is 13 residues. Trimming removed 7 bases from V and 4 bases from J, with 10 bases in between. The germline gives CDR1 WNHNN, CDR2 SYGVQD (reference sequence). The CDR3 nucleotides read TGCGCCAGCACCCATACGAGCACCGGGGAGCTGTTTTTT. It yields the protein CASTHTSTGELFF.